The 4 T cell receptor beta chains in this list originate from one sample, sequenced in a study of CXCR3-negative and CXCR3-positive naive CD8 T cells. Overall study results and limits: Against CXCR3-negative naive cells, CXCR3-positive naive cells showed more hydrophobic TRB CDR3s.

The authors prepared UMI-labeled TRB cDNA libraries by 5' RACE. For each CDR3 protein, TCRdb gives one entry from its re-call of the 5' RACE reads, without DNA. This sample contains about 89,000 distinct CDR3 sequences. These receptors have no known antigen. The source material was naive CXCR3+ CD8+ T cells from blood. Subset in this sample: CD45RO-CCR7+CD27+CD95- naive CD8+ T cells expressing CXCR3 (TNR3+). The origin of the receptors is a human donor in good health. Some clones in this sample may be carry-over from other donors' samples.

V and J are TRBV20-1 and TRBJ1-1. Germline V lookup: CDR1 DFQATT, CDR2 SNEGSKA (reference sequence). The CDR3 runs 12 residues. The CDR3 loop reads CSAAGGETEAFF.

The chain combines TRBV5-1 with TRBJ2-7; no DNA is available, so the TRBD1 call from TCRdb remains unchecked. CDR1 is SGHRS and CDR2 is YFSETQ in the germline V gene. The CDR3 loop spans 14 amino acids. The CDR3 loop is CASSPRQAGHEQYF.

The chain recombines TRBV29-1 with TRBJ1-1; no DNA is available, so the TRBD1 call from TCRdb remains unchecked. The CDR3 sequence is 14 residues long. Germline-derived CDR1 and CDR2 are SQVTM and ANQGSEA. CDR3 residues: CSVFGTRRDTEAFF.

The J gene is TRBJ2-7, the V gene TRBV25-1; TCRdb's assignment of TRBD1 cannot be checked, as there is no DNA. This CDR3 comprises 18 residues. Per the germline V gene, CDR1 is MGHDK and CDR2 is SYGVNS. This CDR3 is CASSEYFEAGQSVNEQYF.